This TCR beta chain was identified in a study of blood T cell repertoires in COVID-19. Study context: Researchers got acute and convalescent COVID-19 samples from the United States, Italy and Spain. PBMCs, B-cell-depleted T cells, or T cells were the source of the cDNA or gDNA that made up the material.

Patients at the Seattle site were enrolled during active infection and followed longitudinally. As handled by the study authors: Quantification of nucleated cells was approximated via reference gene primer amplification. Repertoires were generated with immunoSEQ multiplex PCR, while TCRdb's copy carries only in-frame clones and drops some. The V and J calls and clone size were taken over from that table, and D and trimming were inferred from the DNA. The sample yields roughly 500,000 clones, 89% seen once. Trimming removed 4 bases from V and 4 bases from J; junction bases left unmatched: 9. Germline CDR1 is SGHRS and CDR2 is YFSETQ. This CDR3 has 15 residues.

Sequenced input: peripheral blood. This sequence was found in a man between 18 and 29 years old with COVID-19, enrolled during active disease. J is TRBJ2-5 and V is TRBV5-1; 8 bases line up with TRBD2. In nucleotides, the CDR3 is TGCGCCAGCAGCCCGATGACTAGCGAGGGAGAGACCCAGTACTTC. Translating gives CASSPMTSEGETQYF.